Below, one T cell receptor beta chain is given with its context. This sample also contains other DNA sequences that code for the same CDR3. Libraries were prepared by immunoSEQ multiplex PCR; TCRdb keeps only in-frame clonotypes and omits some of them. The sample includes about a million clones, approximately 75% of them seen just once. Trimming took 0 bases from V and 5 from J; bases not matched to a gene: 1. Germline loops: CDR1 SGDLS, CDR2 YYNGEE. This CDR3 is 13 amino acids long. This entry comes from a study of shared clonotypes between healthy human individuals. The chain uses TRBV9 and TRBJ1-2, with 7 bases matching TRBD1. Material: memory CD4+ T cells from PBMCs. Subset specified: CD45RA-negative fraction. The origin of this receptor is a young man in good health. Some clones in this sample may be carry-over from other donors' samples. The CDR3 nucleotides read TGTGCCAGCAGCGTAGGACAGGGATATGGCTACACCTTC. Residues: CASSVGQGYGYTF.